This section outlines one TCR beta chain sequence together with its context. No antigen is known for it. The protocol was immunoSEQ multiplex PCR, while the TCRdb copy is restricted to in-frame clones and leaves out a portion. Seen here are some 250,000 clones, 88% observed once, and the top ten hold about 11%. This specimen belongs to a study of Ad26.COV2.S vaccination and SARS-CoV-2 variants. Across the study: Donor got 5x10^10 or 1x10^11 viral particles of Ad26.COV2.S.

General study points: Following vaccination, spike-specific CD8+ and CD4+ T cell responses reportedly exhibited substantial breadth. Estimates derived from TCR breadth and depth analyses may have underestimated total T cell responses.

Treatment: roughly 20 received Ad26.COV2.S at low or high dose, single or two shots; 5 received placebo; per-sample allocation not given. Sampling took place 63 days after the first vaccine or placebo injection. An 18-55-year-old adult in Boston served as donor. The CDR3 has 14 amino acids. Trimming took 3 bases from V and 3 from J, leaving 11 bases between them. Germline V CDR1 and CDR2: SEHNR, FQNEAQ (reference sequence). The TCR was taken from a person aged 18-60 years who received the Ad26.COV2.S COVID-19 vaccine or a placebo. The sample in question was peripheral blood, obtained in a trial of Ad26.COV2.S vaccine versus placebo. This chain uses TRBV7-9 with TRBJ1-1; unclear D gene. CDR3 coding DNA: TGTGCCAGCAGCTTGTACGGGAGCGACACTGAAGCTTTCTTT. Translated: CASSLYGSDTEAFF.